The next 11 T cell receptor beta chains were all read from a single sample in a study of a mutant IDH1 vaccine in newly diagnosed glioma. Documented time point: baseline, week 1 (first vaccination visit). Treatment in this sample: pre-vaccination baseline after standard-of-care therapy. Sequencing was performed with immunoSEQ multiplex PCR; in TCRdb, only in-frame clones are kept and a portion is missing. Of about 51,000 clones in the sample, 65% to 80% were seen once. Sample: PBMCs, taken from a glioma patient treated with radiotherapy, temozolomide or both. These receptors were taken from a woman aged 40 to 50 with glioma.

This clone was detected only once. The chain is built from TRBV6-1 and TRBJ1-2; perhaps TRBD1 as D (5 bases). Germline CDR1 and CDR2: MNHNS and SASEGT. With 6 bases removed from V and 3 bases from J, the gap between germline ends came to 20 bases. The CDR3 is 16 amino acids. The CDR3 spells CASREWDMGGHYGYTF. The CDR3 DNA reads as TGTGCCAGCAGGGAATGGGATATGGGGGGACACTATGGCTACACCTTC.

This chain uses TRBV10-1 with TRBJ2-3; D gene ambiguous. The germline V gene encodes CDR1 WNHNN and CDR2 SYGVQD (reference sequence). V was shortened by 0 bases and J by 3 bases, with 13 bases between the two germline ends. The CDR3 is 16 residues long. CDR3 DNA: TGCGCCAGCAGTGAGTCGACTCATCGGTCTACAGATACGCAGTATTTT. Its protein is CASSESTHRSTDTQYF.

The J gene is TRBJ2-5, the V gene TRBV7-9; TRBD2 agrees at 10 bases. Germline trimming cut 8 bases from V and 1 base from J; bases unmatched to any gene: 10. Germline loops: CDR1 SEHNR, CDR2 FQNEAQ (reference sequence). This CDR3 is built from 16 residues. The CDR3 spells CASVPRLAGLQETQYF. Here the CDR3 DNA reads TGTGCCAGCGTACCACGACTAGCGGGCCTCCAAGAGACCCAGTACTTC.

The rearrangement links TRBV10-3 to TRBJ2-3, with TRBD1 matching 7 bases. The CDR3 is made up of 14 amino acids. V lost 5 bases and J lost 3; bases outside the gene matches: 5. Germline V gene data show CDR1 as ENHRY and CDR2 as SYGVKD. Written as DNA, the CDR3 is TGTGCCATCAGTCGACAGGGTATAACAGATACGCAGTATTTT. This translates into CAISRQGITDTQYF.

J is TRBJ1-5 and V is TRBV5-6; a weak D match, TRBD1 (5 bases). The V gene lost 4 bases and the J gene lost 6 bases, with 20 bases spanning the gap. The CDR3 is 16 amino acids. Germline V gene data show CDR1 as SGHDT and CDR2 as YYEEEE. The CDR3 spells CASSLLDQGVTQPQHF. The CDR3 DNA follows: TGTGCCAGCAGCCTACTGGACCAAGGGGTGACTCAGCCCCAGCATTTT.

The V call is TRBV19, the J call TRBJ2-7; 7 bases line up with TRBD2. Germline lookup yields CDR1 LNHDA and CDR2 SQIVND (reference sequence). This CDR3 is built from 15 residues. Trimming took 1 base from V and 1 from J; bases not matched to a gene: 4. The DNA for the CDR3 is TGTGCCAGTAGTATAGCGGGGGGTACTTCCTACGAGCAGTACTTC. This sequence encodes CASSIAGGTSYEQYF.

In its sample, this clone was seen a few times. The CDR3 region is CASSLADYGYTF. The DNA for the CDR3 is TGTGCCAGTAGTCTGGCAGACTATGGCTACACCTTC. The chain has TRBV19 and TRBJ1-2; D ambiguous. Germline assignment: CDR1 LNHDA and CDR2 SQIVND (reference sequence). V lost 5 bases and J 3 bases, leaving 7 bases between the germline ends. The CDR3 runs 12 residues.

This clone was observed a single time. V usage is TRBV29-1 and J usage is TRBJ1-2; D gene unclear. Between the trimmed V and J ends, which lost 4 bases and 4 bases, there was a span of 22 bases. Germline values: CDR1 SQVTM, CDR2 ANQGSEA. The CDR3 extends over 16 amino acids. The DNA of the CDR3 is TGCAGCGTTGCCTCCCAATGGGCGGGGAGCCCCTATGGCTACACCTTC. This codes for CSVASQWAGSPYGYTF.

The chain combines TRBV10-1 with TRBJ2-5; D is perhaps TRBD1 (6 bases). Germline lookup yields CDR1 WNHNN and CDR2 SYGVQD (reference sequence). This CDR3 has 14 amino acids. The V gene lost 5 bases and the J gene lost 4 bases, with 14 bases spanning the gap. CDR3 residues: CASSSRGGRETQYF. The CDR3 DNA sequence: TGCGCCAGCAGTTCTCGAGGGGGACGAGAGACCCAGTACTTC.

The V call is TRBV7-2, the J call TRBJ1-5; unclear D gene. In germline, CDR1 is SGHTA, CDR2 FQGNSA. The V and J ends lost 1 base and 0 bases respectively, with 10 bases between them. CDR3 length: 16 amino acids. CDR3: CASSLGRWGSNQPQHF. CDR3 DNA sequence: TGTGCCAGCAGCTTAGGTCGGTGGGGTAGCAATCAGCCCCAGCATTTT.

The chain recombines TRBV27 with TRBJ1-1; 11 nucleotides agree with TRBD1. Germline V gene data show CDR1 as MNHEY and CDR2 as SMNVEV (reference sequence). This CDR3 comprises 17 residues. The V gene end was trimmed by 1 base and the J gene end by 1 base; junction bases not matched to a gene: 5. CDR3 protein: CASSLLAGTGGNTEAFF. The CDR3 DNA follows: TGTGCCAGCAGTTTATTAGCCGGGACAGGGGGGAACACTGAAGCTTTCTTT.